Sequencing of this TCR beta chain was carried out in a study of T cell responses to AZD1222 COVID-19 vaccine. Overall study results and limits: Vaccine-related CD4 TCRs covered spike, predominating at 160-218 and 743-854. Clonal diversity may have been underestimated, and the donors were mostly white British, with more females than males. Only five or six individuals given AZD1222 were seropositive at baseline. Nearly half of unique spike-specific TCRs reportedly avoided B.1.351 and B.1.1.7 mutated regions.

CDR1 and CDR2 (germline): SGHTA, FQGNSA. The CDR3 is 15 residues long. V was clipped by 0 bases and J by 2 bases, with 9 bases between them. As concerns this clone: Antigen unknown.

Measured with immunoSEQ multiplex PCR; TCRdb has only the in-frame clones, and not every one. The sample holds 120,000 or so clones; 85% to 90% are singletons and the top ten take approximately 7.6%. Sequencing used peripheral blood, obtained on day 0 of AZD1222 vaccination. The chain has TRBV7-2 and TRBJ2-3; the D gene is possibly TRBD2 (6 bases). This TCR was sampled from an adult in good health. The CDR3 DNA reads TGTGCCAGCAGCTTAGCTCGGGAGCTCACAGATACGCAGTATTTT. Translation: CASSLARELTDTQYF. The whole variable domain, remainder taken from reference TRBV7-2 and TRBJ2-3, is GAGVSQSPSNKVTEKGKDVELRCDPISGHTALYWYRQSLGQGLEFLIYFQGNSAPDKSGLPSDRFSAERTGGSVSTLTIQRTQQEDSAVYLCASSLARELTDTQYFGPGTRLTVL.